Below are 21 T cell receptor beta chains sequenced from a single sample in a study of T cells in Graves' hyperthyroidism and ophthalmopathy. TCR beta CDR3 region amplification was performed from RNA transcripts. The HTBI set primed first-round TCR CDR3 RT-PCR. Via MiXCR, TCRdb re-called the multiplex PCR reads, giving one row per CDR3 protein. Of 460,000 or so distinct CDR3 sequences in the sample, under 15% were seen once. Material: blood. The receptors originated from a woman aged 18-29 years with Graves' hyperthyroidism.

The chain joins TRBV7-3 to TRBJ2-5, with TRBD2 identical over 10 bases. The V gene's germline CDR1 is SGHTA and CDR2 FQGTGA. Losses at the gene ends were 2 bases for V and 1 base for J; bases not matched to a gene: 16. There are 20 residues in the CDR3. The CDR3 sequence is CASSLHGTSGAGAPQETQYF. In DNA, the CDR3 is TGTGCCAGCAGCTTACACGGAACTAGCGGGGCGGGAGCCCCCCAAGAGACCCAGTACTTC.

The V and J genes are TRBV30 and TRBJ2-7; maybe TRBD2 (5 bases). The V end was cut by 0 bases, the J end by 9 bases, with 21 bases between. The CDR3 extends over 15 amino acids. The germline V gene has CDR1 GTSNPN and CDR2 SVGIG (reference sequence). DNA for the CDR3: TGTGCCTGGAGTGTAACGGCTAGCCGGGGAGCGCGGCAGTACTTC. This gives the protein CAWSVTASRGARQYF. Combining the CDR3 with reference TRBV30 and TRBJ2-7 gives the whole variable domain SQTIHQWPATLVQPVGSPLSLECTVEGTSNPNLYWYRQAAGRGLQLLFYSVGIGQISSEVPQNLSASRPQDRQFILSSKKLLLSDSGFYLCAWSVTASRGARQYFGPGTRLTVT.

This clonotype was counted many times. The chain carries TRBV12-3 or TRBV12-4 and TRBJ2-1; weak D call: TRBD2 (5 bases). The CDR3 is 16 residues long. Trimming shortened V by 7 bases and J by 3 bases, and 19 bases separated the two germline ends. CDR3 DNA: TGTGCCAGCACCTTAATTGCGGGTAGAGTCTACAATGAGCAGTTCTTC. This translates into CASTLIAGRVYNEQFF.

This clonotype has ten or more counts. This chain connects TRBV7-3 to TRBJ2-2; D may be TRBD1 or TRBD2 (5 bases each). The CDR3 has 16 amino acids. Germline lookup yields CDR1 SGHTA and CDR2 FQGTGA. V lost 3 bases and J 4 bases, leaving 15 bases between the germline ends. This CDR3 is CASSFSPGTATGELFF. The CDR3 DNA follows: TGTGCCAGCAGCTTTTCACCCGGGACGGCCACCGGGGAGCTGTTTTTT. Based on the CDR3 plus reference TRBV7-3 and TRBJ2-2, the full variable domain is GAGVSQTPSNKVTEKGKYVELRCDPISGHTALYWYRQSLGQGPEFLIYFQGTGAADDSGLPNDRFFAVRPEGSVSTLKIQRTERGDSAVYLCASSFSPGTATGELFFGEGSRLTVL.

Points on this clonotype: The conserved phenylalanine or tryptophan is not found at the CDR3 terminus, so this likely reflects a read error. The J gene is TRBJ2-3, the V gene TRBV12-3 or TRBV12-4; D is perhaps TRBD1 or TRBD2 (5 bases each). The ends were cut back, 1 base at V and 1 base at J, with 9 bases in the middle. The CDR3 covers 15 residues. The CDR3 sequence is CASSLGGWGTDTQYS. In DNA, the CDR3 is TGTGCCAGCAGTTTAGGGGGGTGGGGCACAGATACGCAGTATTCT.

This clonotype was detected ten times or more. The rearrangement links TRBV7-3 to TRBJ2-3; no clear D gene. The V gene's germline CDR1 is SGHTA and CDR2 FQGTGA. Trimming stripped 4 bases from V and 2 bases from J, with 7 bases between. The CDR3 is made up of 13 amino acids. This chain's CDR3 is CASSSDHTDTQYF. The CDR3 DNA reads as TGTGCCAGCAGCTCAGACCACACAGATACGCAGTATTTT. The variable domain in full, with the rest retrieved from reference TRBV7-3 and TRBJ2-3, is GAGVSQTPSNKVTEKGKYVELRCDPISGHTALYWYRQSLGQGPEFLIYFQGTGAADDSGLPNDRFFAVRPEGSVSTLKIQRTERGDSAVYLCASSSDHTDTQYFGPGTRLTVL.

A few counts support this clonotype. J is TRBJ2-6 and V is TRBV12-3 or TRBV12-4; tentatively, D is TRBD1 (5 bases). The CDR3 consists of 12 residues. V was shortened by 8 bases and J by 19 bases, with 21 bases between the two germline ends. The CDR3 nucleotides read TGTGCCAGCGGGGCCTCCCAGGGTCCTGATACTTTC. Its translation: CASGASQGPDTF.

The V call is TRBV5-1, the J call TRBJ2-1; 9 positions match TRBD2. The CDR3 is 15 amino acids. J lost 5 bases, V lost 0 bases, and 3 bases had no gene match. The germline V gene has CDR1 SGHRS and CDR2 YFSETQ. For the CDR3, the DNA is TGCGCCAGCAGCTTGGATAGCGGGAGCCACAATGAGCAGTTCTTC. It encodes CASSLDSGSHNEQFF. Full variable domain (outside the CDR3, taken from reference TRBV5-1 and TRBJ2-1): KAGVTQTPRYLIKTRGQQVTLSCSPISGHRSVSWYQQTPGQGLQFLFEYFSETQRNKGNFPGRFSGRQFSNSRSEMNVSTLELGDSALYLCASSLDSGSHNEQFFGPGTRLTVL.

This clonotype was recorded many times. The V call is TRBV5-6, the J call TRBJ1-5; TRBD1 might be the D (5 bases). The CDR3 spans 13 residues. Germline lookup yields CDR1 SGHDT and CDR2 YYEEEE. Trimming stripped 4 bases from V and 5 bases from J, with 10 bases between. CDR3 in DNA: TGTGCCAGCAGCAAGGACAACTATCAGCCCCAGCATTTT. Amino acids: CASSKDNYQPQHF. Looking up the rest from reference TRBV5-6 and TRBJ1-5 gives the full variable domain: DAGVTQSPTHLIKTRGQQVTLRCSPKSGHDTVSWYQQALGQGPQFIFQYYEEEERQRGNFPDRFSGHQFPNYSSELNVNALLLGDSALYLCASSKDNYQPQHFGDGTRLSIL.

The V gene is TRBV30, the J gene TRBJ1-5, with D unclear. This CDR3 has 14 residues. The V end lost 0 bases, the J end lost 3 bases, and 9 bases lay between the germline ends. The germline gives CDR1 GTSNPN, CDR2 SVGIG (reference sequence). The CDR3 loop reads CAWSVGQVNQPQHF. CDR3 nucleotides: TGTGCCTGGAGTGTAGGGCAGGTCAATCAGCCCCAGCATTTT.

This clonotype was counted many times. The chain combines TRBV30 with TRBJ2-1; 7 bases map to TRBD2. The CDR3 extends over 14 amino acids. Germline V CDR1 and CDR2: GTSNPN, SVGIG (reference sequence). With 0 bases clipped from V and 7 bases from J, the junction kept 6 bases outside the gene matches. The CDR3 region is CAWSVRREWNEQFF. CDR3 DNA: TGTGCCTGGAGTGTACGGCGGGAGTGGAATGAGCAGTTCTTC.

This chain links TRBV20-1 with TRBJ2-5, with 13 bases matching TRBD2. V trimming: 6 bases; J trimming: 2 bases; junction bases outside the gene matches: 6. CDR1 and CDR2 from the germline V gene are DFQATT and SNEGSKA (reference sequence). The CDR3 has 15 amino acids. CDR3 amino acids: CSAGTSGTGQETQYF. The CDR3 region has the DNA TGCAGTGCCGGGACTAGCGGGACGGGACAAGAGACCCAGTACTTC.

This clonotype appeared many times. The chain links TRBV6-6 to TRBJ1-1; TRBD1 might be the D (6 bases). Germline CDR1 MNHNY, CDR2 SVGAGI (reference sequence). V was pared by 0 bases and J by 1 base, with 9 bases between. The CDR3 is 15 residues long. CDR3 nucleotide sequence: TGTGCCAGCAGTTACTCTACAGGGCCGAACACTGAAGCTTTCTTT. Translating gives CASSYSTGPNTEAFF.

This clonotype has just a few counts. CDR3 protein: CASSADTGSYGYTF. The CDR3 DNA reads TGTGCCAGCAGTGCCGATACAGGGAGCTATGGCTACACCTTC. The chain employs TRBV6-2 or TRBV6-3 and TRBJ1-2, with D possibly TRBD1 on 6 matching bases. V gave up 5 bases and J gave up 4 bases, with 14 bases separating them. The CDR3 has 14 residues. Per germline, CDR1 MNHEY and CDR2 SVGEGT.

In its sample, this clonotype was seen many times. This chain links TRBV6-1 with TRBJ2-3, with 7 bases lining up with TRBD2. After removal of 11 bases from V and 0 bases from J, the junction contained 8 bases not matched to a gene. The CDR3 loop spans 14 amino acids. Looked up from germline, CDR1 is MNHNS and CDR2 is SASEGT. This CDR3 is CAGQAGPSTDTQYF. CDR3 nucleotides: TGTGCCGGACAAGCGGGGCCTAGCACAGATACGCAGTATTTT.

With regard to this clonotype: This clone may be a read error of a much larger clone one base away. The chain employs TRBV5-8 and TRBJ1-1, with D uncertain. The germline V gene has CDR1 SGHTS and CDR2 YDEGEE. This CDR3 spans 14 amino acids. CDR3: CASSLRAGVTEASF. The CDR3 region has the DNA TGTGCCAGCAGCTTGCGGGCAGGTGTAACTGAAGCTTCCTTT.

In its sample, this clonotype was seen a few times. CDR3 in amino acids: CSIKLGTNEAFF. Written as DNA, the CDR3 is TGCAGCATCAAACTCGGGACAAATGAAGCTTTCTTT. The chain combines TRBV29-1 with TRBJ1-1; weak D call: TRBD1 (6 bases). Per the germline V gene, CDR1 is SQVTM and CDR2 is ANQGSEA. V was trimmed by 8 bases and J by 7 bases, leaving 17 bases between them. The CDR3 loop spans 12 amino acids.

The CDR3 DNA is TGTGCCAGCAGGACAGGGGTTAATGAAAAACTGTTTTTT. This gives the protein CASRTGVNEKLFF. The rearrangement joins TRBV6-1 to TRBJ1-4; TRBD1 matches at 8 bases. CDR1 and CDR2 from the germline V gene are MNHNS and SASEGT. J gave up 4 bases and V 6 bases, and 1 base lay outside the gene matches. CDR3 length: 13 amino acids.

The V gene is TRBV24-1, the J gene TRBJ2-1; 7 bases line up with TRBD1. Germline V gene sequence: CDR1 KGHDR, CDR2 SFDVKD. The V gene end was trimmed by 9 bases and the J gene end by 4 bases; junction bases not matched to a gene: 8. This CDR3 contains 14 residues. CDR3 amino acids: CATGPGTEYNEQFF. CDR3 DNA sequence: TGTGCCACCGGGCCCGGGACAGAGTACAATGAGCAGTTCTTC.

In DNA form, the CDR3 reads TGTGCCAGCAGCTTGATTAGCGGGAGCTCGGGCGGAACAGATACGCAGTATTTT. Protein product: CASSLISGSSGGTDTQYF. The chain couples TRBV5-8 to TRBJ2-3; 9 bases fit TRBD2. The CDR3 is 18 residues long. Trimming cost V 1 base and J 3 bases; bases outside gene matches: 12. From germline, CDR1 is SGHTS and CDR2 YDEGEE. Based on the CDR3 plus reference TRBV5-8 and TRBJ2-3, the full variable domain is EAGVTQSPTHLIKTRGQQATLRCSPISGHTSVYWYQQALGLGLQFLLWYDEGEERNRGNFPPRFSGRQFPNYSSELNVNALELEDSALYLCASSLISGSSGGTDTQYFGPGTRLTVL.

This clonotype was observed many times. V and J are TRBV29-1 and TRBJ1-1; 8 bases agree with TRBD1. The germline V gene has CDR1 SQVTM and CDR2 ANQGSEA. V lost 1 base to trimming and J lost 5 bases; unmatched junction nucleotides: 6. The CDR3 extends over 14 amino acids. For the CDR3, the DNA is TGCAGCGTTGAAGGGAACAGGGGGTGGACTGAAGCTTTCTTT. Amino acids: CSVEGNRGWTEAFF.